A single sample gave rise to the 17 T cell receptor beta chains below, sequenced in a study of radiation and T cells in renal cell carcinoma. Time point defined: blood 2 weeks post-SBRT. Treatment of the sample: 15 Gy SBRT to primary tumor, nephrectomy 4 weeks later. Some clones are missing from TCRdb's copy, which holds only in-frame ones; the method was immunoSEQ multiplex PCR. Here the sample spans about 130,000 clones, about four fifths being singletons. The source material was blood, sampled from a patient whose treatment included radiotherapy and nephrectomy. Every receptor here comes from a man aged 45-60 years with renal cell carcinoma.

The chain uses TRBV5-4 and TRBJ1-1, with 7 bases identical to TRBD1. The V and J ends lost 3 bases and 8 bases, in that order; junction bases with no gene match: 7. This CDR3 contains 13 residues. CDR1 and CDR2 from the germline V gene are SGHNT and YYREEE (reference sequence). The CDR3 DNA reads as TGTGCCAGCAGCTGGCTCGAGGGACAGGAAGCTTTCTTT. Translated, it gives CASSWLEGQEAFF. The full variable domain, with the rest looked up from reference TRBV5-4 and TRBJ1-1, is ETGVTQSPTHLIKTRGQQVTLRCSSQSGHNTVSWYQQALGQGPQFIFQYYREEENGRGNFPPRFSGLQFPNYSSELNVNALELDDSALYLCASSWLEGQEAFFGQGTRLTVV.

The rearrangement uses TRBV11-2 and TRBJ2-4; 9 bases align to TRBD1. CDR1 SGHAT and CDR2 FQNNGV come from the germline V gene. After removal of 4 bases from V and 7 bases from J, the junction contained 11 bases not matched to a gene. This CDR3 has 16 residues. CDR3 loop: CASSYISDRGGNIQYF. Written as DNA, the CDR3 is TGTGCCAGCAGCTATATATCGGACAGGGGCGGGAACATTCAGTACTTC.

Regarding this clone: One end of the junction varies from germline; a read error may be responsible. J is TRBJ1-5 and V is TRBV5-1; D possibly corresponds to TRBD1 (5 bases). Germline loops: CDR1 SGHRS, CDR2 YFSETQ. This CDR3 spans 15 amino acids. Here the CDR3 reads CASSLEGNGNQPQHF. CDR3 coding DNA: TGCGCCAGCAGTTTGGAGGGGAATGGCAATCAGCCCCAGCATTTT.

The chain links TRBV7-6 to TRBJ2-3; 7 bases fit TRBD1. Germline CDR1 and CDR2: SGHVS and FNYEAQ. Trimming took 2 bases from V and 4 from J; bases not matched to a gene: 0. This CDR3 is 13 amino acids long. The CDR3 loop reads CASSLQGADTQYF. For the CDR3, the DNA is TGTGCCAGCAGCTTACAGGGGGCAGATACGCAGTATTTT.

The CDR3 is CASSVRGRYTGELFF. DNA for the CDR3: TGTGCCAGCAGTGTGCGGGGTCGGTACACCGGGGAGCTGTTTTTT. The chain recombines TRBV6-5 with TRBJ2-2, with TRBD2 as a possible D gene (6 bases). CDR1 is MNHEY and CDR2 is SVGAGI in the germline V gene. The CDR3 runs to 15 residues. V was shortened by 5 bases and J by 3 bases, with 13 bases between the two germline ends.

The chain links TRBV9 to TRBJ1-2, with D perhaps matching TRBD1 (6 bases). V lost 4 bases and J lost 7, with 20 bases in between. The CDR3 contains 15 residues. Germline-derived CDR1 and CDR2 are SGDLS and YYNGEE. For the CDR3, the DNA is TGTGCCAGCAGCCCGCGAACAGGGAGTCAGGGTGGCTACACCTTC. The encoded protein is CASSPRTGSQGGYTF.

The V gene is TRBV18, the J gene TRBJ2-3, with D uncertain. The CDR3 consists of 14 residues. Germline values: CDR1 KGHSH, CDR2 LQKENI. Trimming removed 3 bases at V and 2 bases at J, with 9 bases between. CDR3 DNA sequence: TGTGCCAGCTCACCTGGTGACCCCACAGATACGCAGTATTTT. Residues: CASSPGDPTDTQYF.

The chain combines TRBV6-6 with TRBJ1-1; TRBD1 aligns across 9 bases. V lost 7 bases, J lost 5 bases, and 8 bases stayed unmatched. The CDR3 has 14 amino acids. Germline V gene data show CDR1 as MNHNY and CDR2 as SVGAGI (reference sequence). CDR3 in amino acids: CASTDTGGGTEAFF. CDR3 sequence (DNA): TGTGCCAGCACCGATACAGGGGGCGGGACTGAAGCTTTCTTT.

Only one count was recorded for this clone. The chain is built from TRBV10-2 and TRBJ2-2; a possible D gene is TRBD2 (7 bases). The CDR3 consists of 16 residues. V lost 6 bases to trimming and J lost 3 bases, with 17 bases between them. The germline V gene encodes CDR1 WSHSY and CDR2 SAAADI. The CDR3 bases are TGCGCCAGCAGGGCGTATGGGGGGGCGGACACCGGGGAGCTGTTTTTT. This gives the protein CASRAYGGADTGELFF.

This chain uses TRBV11-3 with TRBJ1-1; D call uncertain. The CDR3 totals 13 residues. Germline lookup yields CDR1 SGHNT and CDR2 YENEEA. The germline V and J ends were trimmed by 2 bases and 3 bases, with 7 bases remaining between them. The CDR3 DNA follows: TGTGCCAGCAGCTTATTATCGTACACTGAAGCTTTCTTT. Encoded protein: CASSLLSYTEAFF.

This chain connects TRBV6-1 to TRBJ2-7, with 10 bases lining up with TRBD1. With V trimmed by 2 bases and J by 9 bases, 4 bases remained unmatched. The germline V gene has CDR1 MNHNS and CDR2 SASEGT. This CDR3 spans 13 amino acids. The CDR3 coding sequence is TGTGCCAGCAGTGAATCGGACAGGGGGACGCAGTACTTC. The encoded protein is CASSESDRGTQYF.

This clone has only a few counts. The rearrangement links TRBV2 to TRBJ2-3, with TRBD2 identical over 16 bases. Germline lookup yields CDR1 SNHLY and CDR2 FYNNEI. The CDR3 runs to 16 residues. The J segment lost 4 bases and the V segment lost 5 bases, leaving 3 bases of the junction unmatched. The CDR3 here is CASSLGLAGGPDTQYF. DNA of the CDR3: TGTGCCAGCAGTCTGGGACTAGCGGGAGGGCCAGATACGCAGTATTTT.

The J gene is TRBJ2-5, the V gene TRBV7-2; 9 positions agree with TRBD2. The CDR3 is made up of 15 amino acids. Germline CDR1 SGHTA, CDR2 FQGNSA. V was pared by 3 bases and J by 1 base, with 3 bases of the junction left unmatched. The CDR3 spells CASSFMGLAQETQYF. Here the CDR3 DNA reads TGTGCCAGCAGCTTTATGGGACTAGCCCAAGAGACCCAGTACTTC.

The V gene is TRBV2, the J gene TRBJ2-1; D is possibly TRBD2 (6 bases). The CDR3 consists of 15 residues. V lost 4 bases and J lost 6, with 16 bases in between. Germline V gene sequence: CDR1 SNHLY, CDR2 FYNNEI. The CDR3 DNA sequence: TGTGCCAGCAGTGGGAGACTAGGGACTCTCAATGAGCAGTTCTTC. Translating it yields CASSGRLGTLNEQFF.

The rearrangement links TRBV5-4 to TRBJ2-1, with 10 bases identical to TRBD1. CDR3 length: 16 residues. The germline V gene has CDR1 SGHNT and CDR2 YYREEE (reference sequence). The V gene end was trimmed by 1 base and the J gene end by 4 bases; junction bases not matched to a gene: 5. This chain's CDR3 is CASSLPGQGIYNEQFF. The CDR3 nucleotides are TGTGCCAGCAGCTTGCCGGGACAGGGGATTTACAATGAGCAGTTCTTC. The full variable domain, completed using reference TRBV5-4 and TRBJ2-1, is ETGVTQSPTHLIKTRGQQVTLRCSSQSGHNTVSWYQQALGQGPQFIFQYYREEENGRGNFPPRFSGLQFPNYSSELNVNALELDDSALYLCASSLPGQGIYNEQFFGPGTRLTVL.

J is TRBJ2-6 and V is TRBV2, with D possibly matching TRBD1 (5 bases). The germline V gene has CDR1 SNHLY and CDR2 FYNNEI. V gave up 3 bases and J gave up 2 bases, with 11 bases separating them. CDR3 length: 16 residues. CDR3 residues: CASSEGRVPGANVLTF. The CDR3 nucleotides are TGTGCCAGCAGTGAGGGCAGGGTCCCTGGGGCCAACGTCCTGACTTTC.

The V gene is TRBV5-1, the J gene TRBJ2-1, with a tentative D call TRBD2 (5 bases). This CDR3 has 15 amino acids. Per germline, CDR1 SGHRS and CDR2 YFSETQ. V was trimmed by 1 base and J by 5 bases, leaving 13 bases between them. The CDR3: CASSLRPLDDNEQFF. The CDR3 DNA reads as TGCGCCAGCAGCTTGCGCCCACTAGATGACAATGAGCAGTTCTTC.